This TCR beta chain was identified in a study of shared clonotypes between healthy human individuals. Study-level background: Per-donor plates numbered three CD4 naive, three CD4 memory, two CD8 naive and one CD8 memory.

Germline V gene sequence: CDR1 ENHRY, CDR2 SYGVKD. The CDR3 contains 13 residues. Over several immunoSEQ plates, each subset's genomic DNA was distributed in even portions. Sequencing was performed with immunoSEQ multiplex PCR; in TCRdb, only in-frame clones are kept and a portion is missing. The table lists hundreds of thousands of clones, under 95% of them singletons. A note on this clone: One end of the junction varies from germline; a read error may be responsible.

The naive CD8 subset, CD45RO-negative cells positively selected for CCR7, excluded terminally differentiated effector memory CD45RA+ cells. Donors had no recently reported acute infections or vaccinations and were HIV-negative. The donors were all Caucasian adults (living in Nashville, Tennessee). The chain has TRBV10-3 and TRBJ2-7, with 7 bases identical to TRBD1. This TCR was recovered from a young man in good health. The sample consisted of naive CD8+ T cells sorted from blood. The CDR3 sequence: CAISESYPQGTCF. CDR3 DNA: TGTGCCATCAGTGAGTCCTATCCACAGGGGACCTGCTTC.